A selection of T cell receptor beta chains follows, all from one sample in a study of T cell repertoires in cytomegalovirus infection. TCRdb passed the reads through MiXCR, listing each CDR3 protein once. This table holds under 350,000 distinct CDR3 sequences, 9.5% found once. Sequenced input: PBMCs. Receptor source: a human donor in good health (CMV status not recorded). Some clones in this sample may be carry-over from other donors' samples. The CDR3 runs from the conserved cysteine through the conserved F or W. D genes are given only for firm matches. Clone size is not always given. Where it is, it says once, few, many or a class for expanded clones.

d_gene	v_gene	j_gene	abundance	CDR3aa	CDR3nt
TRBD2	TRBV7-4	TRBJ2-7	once	CASRQDSGGPSSEQYF	TGTGCCAGCAGACAAGATAGCGGGGGGCCATCCTCCGAGCAGTACTTC
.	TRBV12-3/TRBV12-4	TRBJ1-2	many	CASSSDDSSNYGYTF	TGTGCCAGCAGTTCGGATGACAGTTCTAACTATGGCTACACCTTC
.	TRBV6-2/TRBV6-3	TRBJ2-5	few	CASGQAYQETQYF	TGTGCCAGCGGGCAGGCGTACCAAGAGACCCAGTACTTC
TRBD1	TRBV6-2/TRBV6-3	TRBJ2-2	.	CASYLTGFDTGELFF	TGTGCCAGCTACCTGACAGGGTTTGACACCGGGGAGCTGTTTTTT
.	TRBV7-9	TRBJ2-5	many	CASSLDKRRQETQYF	TGTGCCAGCAGCTTAGATAAGCGGAGGCAAGAGACCCAGTACTTC
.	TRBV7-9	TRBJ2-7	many	CASSLVASGQGHEQYF	TGTGCCAGCAGCTTAGTAGCGAGCGGTCAGGGTCACGAGCAGTACTTC
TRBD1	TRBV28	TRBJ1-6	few	CASSPTGQGTDSPLHF	TGTGCCAGCAGCCCGACCGGACAGGGAACGGATTCACCCCTCCACTTT
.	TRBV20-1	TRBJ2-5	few	CSARSGGQETQYF	TGCAGTGCTAGAAGTGGGGGTCAAGAGACCCAGTACTTC
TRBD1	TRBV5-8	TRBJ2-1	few	CASSLYGDRVDEQFF	TGTGCCAGCAGCTTGTATGGGGACAGGGTCGATGAGCAGTTCTTC
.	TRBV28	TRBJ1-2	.	CASSLTQWTHGYTF	TGTGCCAGCAGTTTAACTCAGTGGACCCATGGCTACACCTTC
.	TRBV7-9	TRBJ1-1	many	CASSHWTENTEAFF	TGTGCCAGCAGCCACTGGACAGAGAACACTGAAGCTTTCTTT
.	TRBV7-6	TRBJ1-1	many	CASSLSSGAEAFF	TGTGCCAGCAGCTTGTCCTCGGGAGCTGAAGCTTTCTTT
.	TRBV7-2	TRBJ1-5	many	CASSLALITGVNQPQHF	TGTGCCAGCAGCTTAGCTCTAATAACAGGCGTTAATCAGCCCCAGCATTTT
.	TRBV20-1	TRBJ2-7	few	CSARAGGEQYF	TGCAGTGCTAGAGCCGGTGGGGAGCAGTACTTC
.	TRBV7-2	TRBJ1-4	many	CASSLRDFTGEKLFF	TGTGCCAGCAGCCTGAGGGACTTCACGGGTGAAAAACTGTTTTTT
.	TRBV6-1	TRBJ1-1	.	CASRNPSGEGTEAFF	TGTGCCAGCAGAAACCCCTCGGGGGAAGGGACTGAAGCTTTCTTT
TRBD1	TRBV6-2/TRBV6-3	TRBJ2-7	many	CASSERGTARYEQYF	TGTGCCAGCAGTGAAAGAGGGACAGCCCGCTACGAGCAGTACTTC
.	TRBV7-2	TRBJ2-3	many	CASSLTAFDTQYF	TGTGCCAGCAGCTTAACCGCGTTCGATACGCAGTATTTT
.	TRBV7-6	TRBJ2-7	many	CASSSAPGSSHEQYF	TGTGCCAGCAGTTCCGCCCCAGGTTCTTCCCACGAGCAGTACTTC
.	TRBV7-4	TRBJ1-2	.	CASGAENYGYTF	TGTGCCAGCGGGGCCGAGAACTATGGCTACACCTTC
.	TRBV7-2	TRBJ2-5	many	CASSLNKVGGKETQYF	TGTGCCAGCAGCTTAAATAAGGTTGGGGGTAAAGAGACCCAGTACTTC
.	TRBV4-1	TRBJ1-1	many	CASSQESAMNTEAFF	TGCGCCAGCAGCCAAGAGTCCGCTATGAACACTGAAGCTTTCTTT
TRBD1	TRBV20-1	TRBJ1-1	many	CSARTPTGVNTEAFF	TGCAGTGCTAGAACACCAACAGGGGTGAACACTGAAGCTTTCTTT
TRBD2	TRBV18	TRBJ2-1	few	CASSPLAGGPTSSYNEQFF	TGTGCCAGCTCACCACTAGCGGGAGGGCCAACGAGCTCCTACAATGAGCAGTTCTTC
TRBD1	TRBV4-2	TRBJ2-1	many	CASSQEGTGGYYNEQFF	TGTGCCAGCAGCCAAGAGGGGACAGGGGGCTACTACAATGAGCAGTTCTTC
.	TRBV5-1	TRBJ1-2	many	CASSLSLGTSDGYTF	TGCGCCAGCAGCTTGAGTCTCGGGACATCGGATGGCTACACCTTC
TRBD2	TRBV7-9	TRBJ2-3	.	CASSLKTSRRGTDTQYF	TGTGCCAGCAGCTTAAAGACTAGCCGCCGGGGGACAGATACGCAGTATTTT
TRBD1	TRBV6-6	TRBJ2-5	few	CASSHGTRQGVQTQYF	TGTGCCAGCAGCCACGGCACAAGACAGGGGGTCCAGACCCAGTACTTC
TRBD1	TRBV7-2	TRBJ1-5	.	CASSLGQGPYQPQHF	TGTGCCAGCAGCTTAGGACAGGGACCTTATCAGCCCCAGCATTTT
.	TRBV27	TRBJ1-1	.	CASSVGGGAEAFF	TGTGCCAGCAGTGTGGGGGGGGGGGCTGAAGCTTTCTTT
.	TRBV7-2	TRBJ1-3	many	CASSLIGHPSGNTIYF	TGTGCCAGCAGCTTAATTGGACATCCCTCTGGAAACACCATATATTTT
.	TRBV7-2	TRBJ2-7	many	CASSKDSYEQYF	TGTGCCAGCAGTAAGGACTCTTACGAGCAGTACTTC
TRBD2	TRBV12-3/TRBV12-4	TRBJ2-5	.	CASSLWRWEGLRWETQYF	TGTGCCAGCAGTTTATGGAGATGGGAGGGATTACGATGGGAGACCCAGTACTTC
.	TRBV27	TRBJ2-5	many	CASSSTVPWETQYF	TGTGCCAGCAGTTCAACAGTCCCTTGGGAGACCCAGTACTTC
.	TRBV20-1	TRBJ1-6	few	CSARDATAARDSPLHF	TGCAGTGCTAGAGATGCGACAGCCGCTCGGGATTCACCCCTCCACTTT
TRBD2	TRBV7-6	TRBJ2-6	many	CASSQGLAGAGGGANVLTF	TGTGCCAGCAGCCAAGGACTAGCGGGAGCGGGGGGTGGGGCCAACGTCCTGACTTTC
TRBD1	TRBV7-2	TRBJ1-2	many	CASSLGDSSNYGYTF	TGTGCCAGCAGCTTAGGGGACAGTTCCAACTATGGCTACACCTTC
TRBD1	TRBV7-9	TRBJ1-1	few	CALRPLQGAFTEAFF	TGTGCCCTAAGGCCCTTACAGGGGGCGTTCACTGAAGCTTTCTTT
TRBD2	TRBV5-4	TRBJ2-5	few	CASSLAGTSQETQYF	TGTGCCAGCAGCTTGGCCGGGACTAGCCAAGAGACCCAGTACTTC
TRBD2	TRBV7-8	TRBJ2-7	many	CASSFTPGLAGEYEQYF	TGTGCCAGCAGCTTTACCCCGGGACTAGCGGGAGAGTACGAGCAGTACTTC
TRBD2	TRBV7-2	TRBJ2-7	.	CASSLAASGGLYEQYF	TGTGCCAGCAGCTTAGCGGCTAGCGGGGGACTCTACGAGCAGTACTTC
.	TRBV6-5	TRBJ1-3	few	CASSYTGSGNTIYF	TGTGCCAGCAGTTACACGGGTTCGGGAAACACCATATATTTT
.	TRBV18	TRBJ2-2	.	CASSPQGMDLFF	TGTGCCAGCTCACCCCAGGGAATGGATCTGTTTTTT